This T cell receptor beta chain was sequenced during a study of cytomegalovirus exposure and HLA in healthy donors. The PCR contained 60 Vbeta and 13 Jbeta primers. Profiling relied on immunoSEQ multiplex PCR, and the TCRdb table lists in-frame clones only, not all of them. The repertoire includes some 160,000 clones, around three quarters of them detected once, and more than 5% sits in the top ten. V was pared by 2 bases and J by 2 bases, with 5 bases of the junction left unmatched. Germline values: CDR1 LNHNV, CDR2 YYDKDF (reference sequence). This CDR3 comprises 15 residues. Sequencing input: PBMCs. This sequence was found in a man aged 40-55 years in good health and CMV-seronegative. This chain connects TRBV15 to TRBJ2-7; 8 nucleotides agree with TRBD1. CDR3 amino acids: CATSRTTGEPYEQYF. The CDR3 bases are TGTGCCACCAGCAGAACGACAGGGGAGCCCTACGAGCAGTACTTC.